This is a list of T cell receptor beta chains from one sample in a study of vaccination and CD4 T cells after COVID-19. Their specific antigens are unknown. Each CDR3 protein is one row after TCRdb ran MiXCR on the PCR reads. Of around 7,000 distinct CDR3 sequences listed, just over 70% were seen once; the top ten hold 30% to 40%. Material for sequencing was CD4+ T cells from blood, cultured in vitro. Receptors were obtained from a human donor in good health. Both conserved end residues are part of each CDR3. The D gene is left open where the match is weak. For some rows the clone size is stated as once, few or many, or as a class when expanded; others skip it.

clone_size d_call j_call v_call cdr3_aa cdr3_nt
. . TRBJ1-1 TRBV6-2/TRBV6-3 CASSFTGGTEAFF TGTGCCAGCAGTTTTACAGGAGGAACTGAAGCTTTCTTT
. . TRBJ1-1 TRBV7-9 CASSLGDTTFF TGTGCCAGCAGCTTGGGGGATACAACTTTCTTT
once TRBD1 TRBJ1-6 TRBV7-2 CASGREQGALHF TGTGCCAGCGGGCGGGAGCAGGGGGCCCTCCACTTT
. . TRBJ1-3 TRBV7-9 CASSFLVSGNTIYF TGTGCCAGCAGCTTCTTGGTTAGTGGAAACACCATATATTTT
few . TRBJ1-5 TRBV20-1 CSAPSDGNSNQPQHF TGCAGTGCTCCTTCGGACGGAAATAGCAATCAGCCCCAGCATTTT
. TRBD1 TRBJ1-5 TRBV5-5 CASSLTGTGGNQPQHF TGTGCCAGCAGCTTGACTGGGACAGGGGGCAATCAGCCCCAGCATTTT
. . TRBJ2-3 TRBV29-1 CSVDGRGGTDTQYF TGCAGCGTTGACGGCAGGGGAGGCACAGATACGCAGTATTTT
. . TRBJ2-7 TRBV6-1 CASKEFFYEQYF TGTGCCAGCAAGGAGTTTTTTTACGAGCAGTACTTC
. TRBD1 TRBJ1-2 TRBV5-1 CASSPGDRKYGYTF TGCGCCAGCAGCCCGGGGGACAGGAAATATGGCTACACCTTC
once . TRBJ2-3 TRBV2 CASSSDRTDTQYF TGTGCCAGCAGTTCCGACCGCACAGATACGCAGTATTTT
. . TRBJ1-6 TRBV2 CATRVGGDNSPLHF TGTGCCACCCGGGTTGGGGGGGATAATTCACCCCTCCACTTT
. . TRBJ2-3 TRBV7-2 CASSYRENTQYF TGTGCCAGCAGTTACAGGGAGAATACGCAGTATTTT
. TRBD2 TRBJ2-1 TRBV7-9 CASSLPRLAGGLRVNEQFF TGTGCCAGCAGCTTACCACGACTAGCGGGGGGACTTAGAGTAAATGAGCAGTTCTTC
. . TRBJ1-5 TRBV30 CAWSGSQSNQPQHF TGTGCCTGGAGTGGGTCCCAGAGCAATCAGCCCCAGCATTTT
once . TRBJ1-1 TRBV30 CALGWPRAFF TGTGCCCTGGGATGGCCTCGGGCTTTCTTT
. . TRBJ2-1 TRBV5-5 CASSFEEFVSSF TGTGCCAGCAGCTTTGAAGAGTTCGTCTCGAGCTTC
few . TRBJ1-6 TRBV6-1 CASSEVAGSNSPLHF TGTGCCAGCAGTGAAGTGGCAGGGAGTAATTCACCCCTCCACTTT
once TRBD1 TRBJ1-2 TRBV10-3 CAISGDRGYGYTF TGTGCCATCAGCGGGGACAGGGGTTATGGCTACACCTTC
once . TRBJ1-2 TRBV30 CAWRITGLEGYTF TGTGCCTGGAGGATAACAGGCTTGGAAGGCTACACCTTC
. . TRBJ2-7 TRBV11-1 CASRRGPRAYEQYF TGTGCCAGTCGGCGAGGGCCCCGGGCCTACGAGCAGTACTTC
. . TRBJ2-7 TRBV7-6 CASSLDPAYEQYF TGTGCCAGCAGCTTAGATCCTGCCTACGAGCAGTACTTC
few . TRBJ2-5 TRBV10-3 CAISESGTSKKTQYF TGTGCCATCAGTGAGTCTGGGACATCCAAGAAGACCCAGTACTTC
. . TRBJ2-7 TRBV20-1 CSAAQGGGGRYEQYF TGCAGTGCTGCCCAAGGAGGGGGGGGGAGGTACGAGCAGTACTTC
. . TRBJ1-1 TRBV19 CASSIDQGRALDTEAFF TGTGCCAGTAGTATAGATCAGGGGCGGGCACTGGACACTGAAGCTTTCTTT
. TRBD2 TRBJ2-2 TRBV7-8 CASSLVWGLAGANTGELFF TGTGCCAGCAGCTTAGTATGGGGACTAGCGGGAGCGAACACCGGGGAGCTGTTTTTT
once TRBD2 TRBJ2-7 TRBV20-1 CSATSTSGVHEQYF TGCAGTGCGACGAGTACTAGCGGAGTCCACGAGCAGTACTTC
once TRBD1 TRBJ1-6 TRBV7-2 CASSLGGRGNSPLHF TGTGCCAGCAGCTTAGGGGGCAGGGGGAATTCACCCCTCCACTTT
few . TRBJ2-2 TRBV6-4 CASSSPNTGELFF TGTGCCAGCAGTTCTCCGAACACCGGGGAGCTGTTTTTT
. TRBD2 TRBJ2-3 TRBV6-1 CASRPIAGGLGTDTQYF TGTGCCAGCAGACCCATAGCGGGGGGGCTTGGCACAGATACGCAGTATTTT
. TRBD1 TRBJ1-1 TRBV20-1 CSASAGGLYTEAFF TGCAGTGCTAGCGCAGGGGGCTTGTACACTGAAGCTTTCTTT
once TRBD1 TRBJ2-5 TRBV7-2 CASSLAGQGMRQTQYF TGTGCCAGCAGCTTAGCCGGACAGGGGATGCGTCAGACCCAGTACTTC
few TRBD1 TRBJ1-6 TRBV11-2 CASSLGTVHNSPLHF TGTGCCAGCAGCTTGGGGACAGTTCATAATTCACCCCTCCACTTT